This entry is about one TCR beta chain. Its antigen is not known. Researchers ran the PCR with 60 Vbeta and 13 Jbeta primers. Sequencing used immunoSEQ multiplex PCR; TCRdb keeps in-frame clones, though not all of them. The sample holds hundreds of thousands of clones; almost 80% are singletons and the top ten take about 3.8%. This sample is drawn from a study of cytomegalovirus exposure and HLA in healthy donors. Study results and limitations: It was approximately 160 TCR beta chains that were listed as cytomegalovirus-associated.

Sequences were obtained from PBMCs. This clonotype was obtained from a male donor in good health and CMV-seronegative.

CDR3 bases: TGCGCCAGCAGCCAAGGGAGAGTAGCGGGAACCCCCGACGAGCAGTACTTC. As protein: CASSQGRVAGTPDEQYF. The V and J genes are TRBV4-1 and TRBJ2-7, with 8 bases lining up with TRBD2. The CDR3 has 17 amino acids. Losses at the gene ends were 1 base for V and 5 bases for J; bases not matched to a gene: 13. Germline CDR1 is MGHRA and CDR2 is YSYEKL.